The 17 T cell receptor beta chains below all came from one sample that was sequenced in a study of CD8+ T cells in alopecia areata (dated by TCRdb to 2016 to 2019). Library method: the immunoSEQ multiplex PCR assay. RNA was extracted from all samples and reverse transcribed into cDNA as template for TCR sequencing. TCRdb mirrors the immuneACCESS table, restricted to in-frame sequences. Some clones are absent from its copies; in checked studies, under half trace to an unresolved V gene, and the reason for the others is unknown. This sample gives about 150,000 clones in total; 55% of them show up just once. Around 4.8% of the sample goes to the ten largest clones. The source material was CD4+ T cells sorted from blood. The receptors originated from a human donor in good health.

The chain couples TRBV30 to TRBJ2-1; no reliable D call. Looked up from germline, CDR1 is GTSNPN and CDR2 is SVGIG (reference sequence). The V end was cut by 2 bases, the J end by 10 bases, with 12 bases between. The CDR3 spans 12 residues. The CDR3 here is CAWSFQTREQFF. For the CDR3, the DNA is TGTGCCTGGAGTTTCCAGACCCGAGAGCAGTTCTTC.

The chain combines TRBV30 with TRBJ2-7, with D possibly being TRBD1 or TRBD2 (6 bases each). V lost 2 bases to trimming and J lost 6 bases, with 20 bases between them. In germline, CDR1 is GTSNPN, CDR2 SVGIG (reference sequence). CDR3 length: 15 residues. The CDR3 coding sequence is TGTGCCTGGAGTACGGGGGCTCACCAGGGGTCCGAGCAGTACTTC. Translation: CAWSTGAHQGSEQYF.

Remarks on this clone: Other DNA sequences in this sample translate to the same CDR3. The chain has TRBV30 and TRBJ2-7; D remains ambiguous. The V end was cut by 0 bases, the J end by 0 bases, with 3 bases between. This CDR3 is 12 amino acids long. In germline, CDR1 is GTSNPN, CDR2 SVGIG (reference sequence). The CDR3 reads CAWSVGSYEQYF. Here the CDR3 DNA reads TGTGCCTGGAGTGTAGGCTCCTACGAGCAGTACTTC.

The chain links TRBV25-1 to TRBJ2-1, with D possibly matching TRBD1 (5 bases). CDR1 MGHDK and CDR2 SYGVNS come from the germline V gene. The CDR3 consists of 12 residues. Trimming pared 6 bases from V and 7 bases from J, leaving 10 bases between. The CDR3 spells CASSGPGNEQFF. As DNA, the CDR3 is TGTGCCAGCAGCGGACCAGGGAATGAGCAGTTCTTC. Combining the CDR3 with reference TRBV25-1 and TRBJ2-1 gives the whole variable domain EADIYQTPRYLVIGTGKKITLECSQTMGHDKMYWYQQDPGMELHLIHYSYGVNSTEKGDLSSESTVSRIRTEHFPLTLESARPSHTSQYLCASSGPGNEQFFGPGTRLTVL.

This clone has a handful of counts. The genes are TRBV2 and TRBJ2-5; possibly TRBD2 for D (6 bases). Trimming pared 5 bases from V and 5 bases from J, leaving 12 bases between. Germline CDR1 SNHLY, CDR2 FYNNEI. This CDR3 comprises 13 residues. The CDR3: CASSLEGRETQYF. CDR3 sequence (DNA): TGTGCCAGCAGTCTCGAGGGGAGGGAGACCCAGTACTTC.

This clone occurred a few times. The chain couples TRBV5-1 to TRBJ2-7, with D uncertain. Trimming cost V 3 bases and J 6 bases, with 13 bases left between them. Germline values: CDR1 SGHRS, CDR2 YFSETQ. The CDR3 contains 13 residues. The CDR3 nucleotides read TGCGCCAGCAGCTGGGTGGACCCACGCGAGCAGTACTTC. Translated, it gives CASSWVDPREQYF. Full variable domain (outside the CDR3, taken from reference TRBV5-1 and TRBJ2-7): KAGVTQTPRYLIKTRGQQVTLSCSPISGHRSVSWYQQTPGQGLQFLFEYFSETQRNKGNFPGRFSGRQFSNSRSEMNVSTLELGDSALYLCASSWVDPREQYFGPGTRLTVT.

The J gene is TRBJ2-2, the V gene TRBV5-1; D not certain. CDR1 and CDR2 (germline): SGHRS, YFSETQ. The CDR3 covers 14 residues. Between the trimmed V and J ends, which lost 1 base and 7 bases, there was a span of 11 bases. The CDR3 DNA reads TGCGCCAGCAGCTTGAGTGAGGTCGGCGGGGAGCTGTTTTTT. It yields the protein CASSLSEVGGELFF.

The sample holds a few counts of this clone. Compared with germline, one end of the junction differs, possibly owing to a read error. This CDR3 reads CASTLAGGSTDTQYF. For the CDR3, the DNA is TGTGCCAGCACCTTAGCGGGAGGGAGCACAGATACGCAGTATTTT. The chain links TRBV11-2 to TRBJ2-3, with TRBD2 matching over 11 bases. From germline, CDR1 is SGHAT and CDR2 FQNNGV. CDR3 size: 15 residues.

The chain couples TRBV14 to TRBJ2-3; 7 bases map to TRBD1. CDR1 and CDR2 (germline): SGHDN, FVKESK. The CDR3 loop spans 14 amino acids. The J segment lost 3 bases and the V segment lost 6 bases, leaving 6 bases of the junction unmatched. CDR3 bases: TGTGCCAGCAGGCGGACAGGAGCGACAGATACGCAGTATTTT. It translates to CASRRTGATDTQYF. Combining the CDR3 with reference TRBV14 and TRBJ2-3 gives the whole variable domain EAGVTQFPSHSVIEKGQTVTLRCDPISGHDNLYWYRRVMGKEIKFLLHFVKESKQDESGMPNNRFLAERTGGTYSTLKVQPAELEDSGVYFCASRRTGATDTQYFGPGTRLTVL.

The genes are TRBV6-5 and TRBJ2-7; 16 nucleotides agree with TRBD2. Trimming cost V 8 bases and J 13 bases; bases outside gene matches: 8. CDR3 size: 13 residues. CDR1 is MNHEY, CDR2 SVGAGI, per germline. CDR3 sequence reads: CASLGTSGRAYYF. The DNA of the CDR3 is TGTGCCAGCTTAGGGACTAGCGGGAGGGCCTACTACTTC.

This clone was detected only a few times. The chain employs TRBV29-1 and TRBJ1-1, with no clear D. In germline, CDR1 is SQVTM, CDR2 ANQGSEA. This CDR3 is 13 amino acids long. The V end was cut by 6 bases, the J end by 1 base, with 12 bases between. The CDR3 coding sequence is TGCAGCGTAGGTGGACTATCGAACACTGAAGCTTTCTTT. This codes for CSVGGLSNTEAFF.

The J gene is TRBJ1-5, the V gene TRBV15; TRBD1 might be the D (5 bases). Germline lookup yields CDR1 LNHNV and CDR2 YYDKDF (reference sequence). The CDR3 runs 15 residues. Trimming took 1 base from V and 3 from J, leaving 10 bases between them. CDR3 sequence: CATSRVRGYNQPQHF. DNA for the CDR3: TGTGCCACCAGCAGAGTAAGGGGTTACAATCAGCCCCAGCATTTT.

The chain recombines TRBV7-2 with TRBJ2-7, with D perhaps TRBD2 (5 bases). V lost 7 bases to trimming and J lost 1 base, with 17 bases between them. The length of the CDR3 is 15 residues. Germline V gene lookup returns CDR1 SGHTA and CDR2 FQGNSA. The CDR3 spells CASKFLAGVSYEQYF. The DNA for the CDR3 is TGTGCCAGCAAGTTCCTTGCGGGTGTGTCCTACGAGCAGTACTTC.

This clone has a handful of counts. For the CDR3, the DNA is TGCAGCGGACTACAGGTAGGCACTGAAGCTTTCTTT. This translates into CSGLQVGTEAFF. This rearrangement joins TRBV29-1 to TRBJ1-1, with D possibly being TRBD1 (5 bases). The CDR3 loop spans 12 amino acids. Germline CDR1 SQVTM, CDR2 ANQGSEA. Trimming pared 7 bases from V and 4 bases from J, leaving 13 bases between.

The genes are TRBV29-1 and TRBJ2-1, with 8 positions matching TRBD1. Germline V gene lookup returns CDR1 SQVTM and CDR2 ANQGSEA. The CDR3 sequence is 13 residues long. Trimming at V came to 6 bases and at J to 8 bases, leaving 9 bases not matched to a gene. The CDR3 spells CSVTDRVEYEQFF. CDR3 nucleotide sequence: TGCAGCGTAACGGACAGGGTAGAATATGAGCAGTTCTTC.

V is TRBV5-8 and J is TRBJ1-1, with D perhaps matching TRBD1 (5 bases). V lost 0 bases to trimming and J lost 3 bases, with 15 bases between them. The CDR3 is 16 amino acids. Germline V lookup: CDR1 SGHTS, CDR2 YDEGEE. Here the CDR3 reads CASSLVRGRRDTEAFF. CDR3 coding DNA: TGTGCCAGCAGCTTGGTCCGGGGCCGCCGGGACACTGAAGCTTTCTTT.

V and J are TRBV6-6 and TRBJ2-5, with D perhaps matching TRBD2 (6 bases). The V gene's germline CDR1 is MNHNY and CDR2 SVGAGI (reference sequence). V lost 8 bases and J 2 bases, leaving 15 bases between the germline ends. The CDR3 has 14 residues. CDR3 bases: TGTGCCAGCGGGGGAGGATGGAGTCAAGAGACCCAGTACTTC. This codes for CASGGGWSQETQYF.